This record concerns one T cell receptor beta chain sequence. Authors' data handling: Reference gene primer amplification in the assay estimated nucleated cell counts. Assay: immunoSEQ multiplex PCR; the TCRdb copy retains only in-frame clones and omits some. V and J calls plus clone size are reproduced from that table; the DNA served to infer D and trimming. The table records about 430,000 clones, 85% to 90% of them present only once. This sample stems from a study of blood T cell repertoires in COVID-19. Germline assignment: CDR1 LGHDT and CDR2 YNNKEL (reference sequence). V was clipped by 3 bases and J by 5 bases, with 17 bases between them. This CDR3 is 16 amino acids long.

The receptor was isolated from a woman aged 30 to 39 with acute COVID-19. The sequencing sample was made of PBMCs or T cells enriched from blood (not recorded which). The chain carries TRBV3-1 (or the pseudogene TRBV3-2) and TRBJ2-1, with D possibly matching TRBD2 (6 bases). CDR3 in amino acids: CASSHPGGAGHNEQFF. The CDR3 bases are TGTGCCAGCAGCCACCCCGGCGGGGCGGGCCACAATGAGCAGTTCTTC.